The clone carrying this T cell receptor (beta chain) was counted at least ten times. What it binds is not known. The record originates from a study of CD8 T cells in ankylosing spondylitis. Quantitative molecular-barcoded 5'-RACE generated the TCR beta libraries. TCRdb processed the 5' RACE reads anew with MiXCR; each CDR3 protein has one entry. The sample has around 770,000 distinct CDR3 sequences; over 9.5% are singletons. Germline CDR1 and CDR2: SGHDT and YYEEEE. The CDR3 totals 14 residues. Trimming removed 1 base from V and 1 base from J; junction bases left unmatched: 0. Points from the study as a whole: Seemingly characteristic of ankylosing spondylitis blood was a TCR beta motif consisting of 7 or 8 highly homologous variants. Disease-linked clones were found to be CD8+ and relatively rare in peripheral blood.

The receptor was derived from a male donor with ankylosing spondylitis. The sample comprised blood, either unsorted or a sorted T cell fraction (not recorded which). The chain carries TRBV5-6 and TRBJ1-2; 8 bases line up with TRBD1. The CDR3 sequence is CASSLTGGNYGYTF. CDR3 nucleotides: TGTGCCAGCAGCTTGACAGGGGGTAACTATGGCTACACCTTC.